This TCR beta chain was found in a study of shared clonotypes between healthy human individuals. Study findings and constraints: There were few donors, and this limited the genetic and exposure-history diversity represented. The sharing of 4.5% to 5.5% of naive CD4 clonotypes was seen across a handful of donors.

Of note for this clone: Its target is unknown.

In the original processing: As immunoSEQ supplied junction-only sequences (without quality scores), filtering differed. Clones were sequenced by immunoSEQ multiplex PCR, and TCRdb holds only the in-frame ones, with some missing. V and J calls and clone size are copied from that table; D and trimming were computed from the DNA. Found here are 950,000 to 1,200,000 clones, about 80% of them singletons; the top ten hold about 0.89%. The germline gives CDR1 SGHNT, CDR2 YYREEE (reference sequence). The CDR3 is 15 amino acids. Trimming pared 0 bases from V and 8 bases from J, leaving 17 bases between. This sequence originates from a man between 18 and 29 years old in good health. Some clones in this sample may be carry-over from other donors' samples. This sequence joins TRBV5-4 and TRBJ1-2, with D maybe TRBD1 (6 bases). The sample was memory CD4+ T cells from PBMCs. Specified subset: CD45RA-negative fraction. The CDR3 nucleotides are TGTGCCAGCAGCTTGGCCGGGGGGGGCGCGCTAGGCTACACCTTC. This sequence encodes CASSLAGGGALGYTF.